Listed here is a single T cell receptor beta chain. The antigen is unknown. The data were obtained in a study of vaccination and CD4 T cells after COVID-19. The wider study: Overlapping SARS-CoV-2, HCoV-NL63, HCoV-OC43 and HCoV-229E spike peptides stimulated the cells.

Treatment reported: approximately nine-day PBMC culture with coronavirus spike peptide pools or control peptides (ViraFEST assay). TCRs were sequenced by ViraFEST after antigen-specific T cells had been expanded with peptide pools. Germline assignment: CDR1 MDHEN and CDR2 SYDVKM. The CDR3 covers 13 residues. Between the trimmed V and J ends, which lost 5 bases and 6 bases, there was a span of 10 bases. Cultured CD4+ T cell DNA was sequenced using the Oncomine TCR Beta short-read assay. TCRdb reprocessed the PCR reads via MiXCR and lists one record per CDR3 protein. The sample lists approximately 19,000 distinct CDR3 sequences, more than 50% occurring once.

The sequence derives from a human donor who had recovered from COVID-19. The rearrangement links TRBV28 to TRBJ1-4; D remains unclear. Material: CD4+ T cells from blood, cultured in vitro. The CDR3 nucleotides are TGTGCCAGCAGTCCGGGCGGCTATGAAAAACTGTTTTTT. It yields the protein CASSPGGYEKLFF.